A selection of T cell receptor beta chains follows, all from one sample in a study of cytomegalovirus exposure and HLA in healthy donors. The method was immunoSEQ multiplex PCR; TCRdb's version includes in-frame clones alone and lacks a portion of them. The sample yields around 100,000 clones, roughly 79% seen once. The specimen sequenced was PBMCs. These receptors were collected from a woman between 65 and 79 years old in good health and CMV-seropositive. CDR3s include the opening cysteine and the closing phenylalanine or tryptophan. Each record gives: clone size, J gene, V gene, D gene, CDR3 protein, CDR3 DNA. The D gene is left open where the match is weak. Part of the rows lack a size; the others show once, few, many or a class for expanded clones.

size: -
J: TRBJ2-7
V: TRBV19
D: -
CDR3: CASTLGVASYEQYF
DNA: TGTGCCAGTACCTTAGGAGTAGCCTCCTACGAGCAGTACTTC

size: few
J: TRBJ2-7
V: TRBV23-1
D: TRBD1
CDR3: CASSRRDRGCSYEQYF
DNA: TGCGCCAGCAGTCGACGGGACAGGGGGTGCTCCTACGAGCAGTACTTC

size: -
J: TRBJ2-1
V: TRBV5-6
D: TRBD2
CDR3: CASSQTGTSRGEQFF
DNA: TGTGCCAGCAGCCAGACCGGGACTAGCAGAGGTGAGCAGTTCTTC

size: once
J: TRBJ2-7
V: TRBV7-2
D: TRBD2
CDR3: CASSSGLAGGPEQYF
DNA: TGTGCCAGCAGCTCCGGACTAGCGGGAGGGCCCGAGCAGTACTTC

size: -
J: TRBJ2-3
V: TRBV5-4
D: -
CDR3: CASSLGLAADTQYF
DNA: TGTGCCAGCAGCTTGGGTCTAGCCGCAGATACGCAGTATTTT

size: -
J: TRBJ1-2
V: TRBV5-6
D: TRBD1
CDR3: CASSFDRDGYTF
DNA: TGTGCCAGCAGCTTCGACAGGGATGGCTACACCTTC

size: -
J: TRBJ2-2
V: TRBV7-9
D: -
CDR3: CASSQGDVNTGELFF
DNA: TGTGCCAGCAGCCAGGGTGACGTCAACACCGGGGAGCTGTTTTTT

size: -
J: TRBJ2-3
V: TRBV19
D: TRBD2
CDR3: CASSIGLAGGQDTQYF
DNA: TGTGCCAGTAGTATAGGACTAGCGGGAGGACAAGATACGCAGTATTTT

size: once
J: TRBJ2-7
V: TRBV6-5
D: TRBD1
CDR3: CASSYGTGVSYEQYF
DNA: TGTGCCAGCAGTTACGGGACAGGGGTCTCCTACGAGCAGTACTTC

size: -
J: TRBJ2-3
V: TRBV11-3
D: -
CDR3: CASSPNGATDTQYF
DNA: TGTGCCAGCAGCCCAAATGGGGCCACAGATACGCAGTATTTT

size: -
J: TRBJ2-5
V: TRBV2
D: TRBD1
CDR3: CASTATGDRETQYF
DNA: TGTGCCAGCACTGCGACAGGGGACCGGGAGACCCAGTACTTC

size: -
J: TRBJ2-1
V: TRBV6-5
D: -
CDR3: CASSLSGSYYNEQFF
DNA: TGTGCCAGCAGTTTGTCCGGGTCTTACTACAATGAGCAGTTCTTC

size: -
J: TRBJ2-7
V: TRBV23-1
D: -
CDR3: CASSQLQGDNEQYF
DNA: TGCGCCAGCAGTCAACTACAGGGCGACAACGAGCAGTACTTC

size: -
J: TRBJ2-3
V: TRBV11-3
D: TRBD2
CDR3: CASSLGLAGKGTDTQYF
DNA: TGTGCCAGCAGCTTAGGGCTAGCGGGCAAGGGCACAGATACGCAGTATTTT

size: -
J: TRBJ1-3
V: TRBV11-3
D: -
CDR3: CASSLHDRFGNTIYF
DNA: TGTGCCAGCAGCTTACACGACAGATTTGGAAACACCATATATTTT

size: few
J: TRBJ1-4
V: TRBV7-9
D: -
CDR3: CASLLREGEKLFF
DNA: TGTGCCAGCCTGTTAAGGGAGGGGGAAAAACTGTTTTTT

size: few
J: TRBJ1-4
V: TRBV29-1
D: TRBD1
CDR3: CSAGTGKEKLFF
DNA: TGCAGCGCAGGGACAGGGAAAGAAAAACTGTTTTTT

size: -
J: TRBJ2-1
V: TRBV7-9
D: -
CDR3: CASSLVLVNEQFF
DNA: TGTGCCAGCAGCTTAGTGCTAGTCAATGAGCAGTTCTTC

size: -
J: TRBJ1-5
V: TRBV2
D: -
CDR3: CASSEEAGGNQPQHF
DNA: TGTGCCAGCAGTGAAGAGGCAGGGGGCAATCAGCCCCAGCATTTT

size: -
J: TRBJ2-6
V: TRBV11-2
D: -
CDR3: CASSPRSGANVLTF
DNA: TGTGCCAGCAGCCCCCGCTCTGGGGCCAACGTCCTGACTTTC

size: -
J: TRBJ2-3
V: TRBV5-5
D: TRBD1
CDR3: CACSRRTGDTDTQYF
DNA: TGTGCCTGCTCTCGAAGGACAGGGGACACAGATACGCAGTATTTT

size: -
J: TRBJ2-1
V: TRBV7-7
D: -
CDR3: CASSFTSYSEQFF
DNA: TGTGCTAGCAGCTTTACCTCCTACAGTGAGCAGTTCTTC

size: once
J: TRBJ2-7
V: TRBV11-3
D: -
CDR3: CASSLGTSEQYF
DNA: TGTGCCAGCAGCTTAGGTACGAGCGAGCAGTACTTC

size: -
J: TRBJ2-3
V: TRBV27
D: -
CDR3: CASSTPDKKFSTDTQYF
DNA: TGTGCCAGCAGTACCCCGGACAAAAAGTTTAGCACAGATACGCAGTATTTT

size: few
J: TRBJ2-4
V: TRBV5-4
D: TRBD1
CDR3: CASSWPGDRGNIQYF
DNA: TGTGCCAGCAGCTGGCCGGGGGACAGGGGGAACATTCAGTACTTC

size: few
J: TRBJ2-7
V: TRBV5-1
D: TRBD1
CDR3: CASSFGTGVYEQYF
DNA: TGCGCCAGCAGCTTCGGGACAGGGGTCTACGAGCAGTACTTC

size: -
J: TRBJ1-3
V: TRBV6-6
D: TRBD1
CDR3: CASSPDRAGNTIYF
DNA: TGTGCCAGCAGTCCCGACAGGGCAGGAAACACCATATATTTT

size: once
J: TRBJ2-7
V: TRBV7-2
D: -
CDR3: CASSGRVGTYEQYF
DNA: TGTGCCAGCAGCGGGCGTGTCGGTACCTACGAGCAGTACTTC

size: -
J: TRBJ2-7
V: TRBV11-2
D: TRBD2
CDR3: CASSAPGTSNYEQYF
DNA: TGTGCCAGCAGCGCCCCCGGGACTAGCAACTACGAGCAGTACTTC

size: -
J: TRBJ2-5
V: TRBV7-3
D: -
CDR3: CASSLLPGTLQETQYF
DNA: TGTGCCAGCAGCTTGCTTCCAGGGACACTACAAGAGACCCAGTACTTC

size: -
J: TRBJ2-7
V: TRBV7-9
D: -
CDR3: CASSSLWGAGYYEQYF
DNA: TGTGCCAGCAGCTCCCTCTGGGGAGCGGGTTACTACGAGCAGTACTTC

size: -
J: TRBJ2-2
V: TRBV21-1
D: -
CDR3: CARESGQVTGELFF
DNA: TGTGCCAGGGAATCGGGACAAGTAACCGGGGAGCTGTTTTTT

size: -
J: TRBJ2-7
V: TRBV10-2
D: TRBD2
CDR3: CASGGRAGVVEQYF
DNA: TGCGCCAGCGGTGGCCGGGCGGGAGTGGTAGAGCAGTACTTC

size: -
J: TRBJ2-7
V: TRBV6-6
D: TRBD1
CDR3: CATNRDSSYEQYF
DNA: TGTGCCACAAACCGGGACAGCTCCTACGAGCAGTACTTC

size: -
J: TRBJ1-1
V: TRBV28
D: -
CDR3: CASSQAPSNTEAFF
DNA: TGTGCCAGCAGTCAGGCCCCCAGCAACACTGAAGCTTTCTTT

size: -
J: TRBJ1-4
V: TRBV5-1
D: -
CDR3: CASSLVGPAGLNEKLFF
DNA: TGCGCCAGCAGCTTGGTTGGACCGGCAGGACTTAATGAAAAACTGTTTTTT

size: -
J: TRBJ2-7
V: TRBV5-5
D: -
CDR3: CASTPRGSAPYEQYF
DNA: TGTGCCAGCACTCCAAGGGGGAGCGCGCCGTACGAGCAGTACTTC

size: -
J: TRBJ1-6
V: TRBV27
D: -
CDR3: CASSQRGLYNSPLHF
DNA: TGTGCCAGCTCGCAAAGGGGTCTATATAATTCACCCCTCCACTTT

size: -
J: TRBJ2-3
V: TRBV21-1
D: -
CDR3: CASSKEVELASDTQYF
DNA: TGTGCCAGCAGCAAAGAGGTAGAGCTAGCATCAGATACGCAGTATTTT

size: -
J: TRBJ2-2
V: TRBV19
D: TRBD2
CDR3: CASSPLAGVGTGELFF
DNA: TGTGCCAGTAGTCCCCTAGCGGGAGTCGGCACCGGGGAGCTGTTTTTT

size: -
J: TRBJ2-3
V: TRBV6-5
D: -
CDR3: CASSYSYPGVGDTQYF
DNA: TGTGCCAGCAGTTACTCGTACCCGGGAGTGGGAGATACGCAGTATTTT